This passage covers 2 T cell receptor beta chains from one sample sequenced in a study of blood T cell repertoires in COVID-19. The method was immunoSEQ multiplex PCR; TCRdb's version includes in-frame clones alone and lacks a portion of them. The table includes about 60,000 clones, approximately 82% detected once. Specimen: peripheral blood. The receptors come from a human donor in a cohort sampled during active COVID-19.

This chain joins TRBV7-2 and TRBJ2-1, with 10 bases identical to TRBD2. This CDR3 is built from 15 residues. From germline, CDR1 is SGHTA and CDR2 FQGNSA. V shed 3 bases, J shed 6 bases, and the junction held 5 bases outside the gene matches. The CDR3 DNA reads TGTGCCAGCAGCTTTACGGGACTAGCGAGCAATGAGCAGTTCTTC. Translating it yields CASSFTGLASNEQFF.

In its sample, this clone was seen a few times. The genes are TRBV10-3 and TRBJ2-3; 10 positions agree with TRBD1. There are 13 residues in the CDR3. The junction had 0 bases not matched to a gene; V was cut back by 6 bases and J by 3 bases. CDR1 ENHRY and CDR2 SYGVKD come from the germline V gene. This CDR3 reads CAIRDRGTDTQYF. The CDR3 DNA reads as TGTGCCATCAGGGACAGGGGGACAGATACGCAGTATTTT.